One sample yielded the 13 T cell receptor beta chains listed below, sequenced in a study of T cells in tuberculosis. The assay was immunoSEQ multiplex PCR, and TCRdb's table has in-frame clones only and misses some. The table records 40,000 to 45,000 clones, around 94% of them present only once. What was sequenced was PBMCs. These receptors all come from a donor between 5 and 29 years old with latent tuberculosis or without tuberculosis infection. Some clones in this sample may be carry-over from other donors' samples.

The V call is TRBV7-9, the J call TRBJ2-1; 7 positions match TRBD1. The ends lost 5 bases at V and 0 bases at J; junction bases unmatched: 4. This CDR3 is 15 amino acids long. Germline lookup yields CDR1 SEHNR and CDR2 FQNEAQ (reference sequence). Here the CDR3 reads CASSRGQSSYNEQFF. In DNA form, the CDR3 reads TGTGCCAGCAGCCGGGGACAGAGCTCCTACAATGAGCAGTTCTTC.

The CDR3 loop is CASSFAGGQPQHF. The CDR3, as DNA: TGTGCCAGCAGTTTTGCGGGAGGTCAGCCCCAGCATTTT. The chain is built from TRBV27 and TRBJ1-5; D is ambiguous. The CDR3 totals 13 residues. Trimming took 3 bases from V and 6 from J, leaving 9 bases between them. The V gene's germline CDR1 is MNHEY and CDR2 SMNVEV (reference sequence).

V gene TRBV30 combines with J gene TRBJ2-5, with a weak D call TRBD1 (5 bases). Trimming cost V 2 bases and J 5 bases, with 15 bases left between them. CDR1 and CDR2 from the germline V gene are GTSNPN and SVGIG (reference sequence). The CDR3 is 14 amino acids. The chain's CDR3 is CAWSLSRQKETQYF. As DNA, the CDR3 is TGTGCCTGGAGTTTGTCGAGACAGAAGGAGACCCAGTACTTC.

The chain employs TRBV7-9 and TRBJ2-6, with D tentatively TRBD1 (6 bases). V was cut by 3 bases and J by 2 bases, with 11 bases left in between. Germline CDR1 and CDR2: SEHNR and FQNEAQ (reference sequence). This CDR3 spans 16 amino acids. This CDR3 is CASSLDSEAGANVLTF. CDR3 DNA sequence: TGTGCCAGCAGCTTGGACAGCGAAGCTGGGGCCAACGTCCTGACTTTC.

This chain links TRBV29-1 with TRBJ2-5, with no clear D. Between the trimmed V and J ends, which lost 4 bases and 1 base, there was a span of 7 bases. The CDR3 is 12 amino acids. Looked up from germline, CDR1 is SQVTM and CDR2 is ANQGSEA. CDR3 residues: CSVVQAQETQYF. Written as DNA, the CDR3 is TGCAGCGTTGTCCAGGCCCAAGAGACCCAGTACTTC.

The chain uses TRBV29-1 and TRBJ2-2; D gene unclear. Germline V gives CDR1 SQVTM, CDR2 ANQGSEA. The V and J ends lost 7 bases and 3 bases respectively, with 21 bases between them. The CDR3 has 16 amino acids. CDR3 sequence: CSARSIRQSYTGELFF. The CDR3 nucleotides are TGCAGCGCCCGAAGCATCAGGCAGTCCTACACCGGGGAGCTGTTTTTT.

This chain links TRBV4-1 with TRBJ2-7; D is perhaps TRBD1 (6 bases). There are 15 residues in the CDR3. Trimming removed 1 base at V and 3 bases at J, with 13 bases between. Looked up from germline, CDR1 is MGHRA and CDR2 is YSYEKL. The CDR3 region is CASSQVLSGDYEQYF. The CDR3 DNA reads TGCGCCAGCAGCCAAGTTTTATCAGGGGACTACGAGCAGTACTTC.

The CDR3 DNA follows: TGTGCCAGCAGTGAAACCGGGGGAATGAACACTGAAGCTTTCTTT. Protein product: CASSETGGMNTEAFF. The J gene is TRBJ1-1, the V gene TRBV2; D might be TRBD1 (5 bases). V was shortened by 2 bases and J by 0 bases, with 10 bases between the two germline ends. The CDR3 spans 15 residues. Germline CDR1 is SNHLY and CDR2 is FYNNEI.

The V gene is TRBV14, the J gene TRBJ2-1; 13 positions match TRBD2. Germline assignment: CDR1 SGHDN and CDR2 FVKESK. J lost 9 bases, V lost 1 base, and 9 bases had no gene match. The CDR3 covers 17 residues. CDR3 nucleotide sequence: TGTGCCAGCAGCCAAGTGCGACTAGCGGGAGGAAAAGGTGAGCAGTTCTTC. Its translation is CASSQVRLAGGKGEQFF.

CDR3 region: CASSSNFYTDTQYF. The CDR3 bases are TGTGCCAGCAGTTCCAACTTTTACACAGATACGCAGTATTTT. This chain connects TRBV6-4 to TRBJ2-3; D not resolved. The CDR3 runs 14 residues. V lost 5 bases and J 2 bases, leaving 11 bases between the germline ends. CDR1 is MRHNA and CDR2 is SNTAGT in the germline V gene.

J is TRBJ2-1 and V is TRBV7-6; TRBD2 matches 12 bases. CDR1 is SGHVS, CDR2 FNYEAQ, per germline. J was trimmed by 0 bases and V by 8 bases; bases with no gene match: 14. This CDR3 is built from 19 residues. The CDR3 reads CASSLGLAGSLSSYNEQFF. CDR3 nucleotides: TGTGCCAGCTCCCTTGGACTAGCGGGGAGTCTCAGCTCCTACAATGAGCAGTTCTTC. Using reference TRBV7-6 and TRBJ2-1 for the parts outside the CDR3, the full variable domain is GAGVSQSPRYKVTKRGQDVALRCDPISGHVSLYWYRQALGQGPEFLTYFNYEAQQDKSGLPNDRFSAERPEGSISTLTIQRTEQRDSAMYRCASSLGLAGSLSSYNEQFFGPGTRLTVL.

The chain employs TRBV10-3 and TRBJ2-3; 12 bases agree with TRBD2. V lost 2 bases to trimming and J lost 2 bases; unmatched junction nucleotides: 2. This CDR3 region has 16 residues. Looked up from germline, CDR1 is ENHRY and CDR2 is SYGVKD. The CDR3 nucleotides are TGTGCCATCAGTGAGGGACTAGCGGGATTCACAGATACGCAGTATTTT. Its protein is CAISEGLAGFTDTQYF.

This clone was seen once. The gene calls are TRBV12-5 and TRBJ1-2, with D unresolved. With 2 bases removed from V and 3 bases from J, the gap between germline ends came to 7 bases. The V gene's germline CDR1 is LGHNT and CDR2 FRNRAP. The CDR3 has 13 residues. CDR3 amino acids: CASGLNQDYGYTF. DNA for the CDR3: TGTGCTAGTGGTTTGAATCAGGACTATGGCTACACCTTC.